This T cell receptor beta chain was found in a study of blood T cells in healthy people across ages. Study-level information: Per two T cells, template switching captured roughly one barcoded beta molecule. Study outcomes and limitations: Diversity of TCR beta correlated strongly with naive T cell percentage. The donors' CMV status was not determined, possibly confounding changes in expanded clonotypes.

The CDR3 is 11 residues long. Germline CDR1 reads GTSNPN; CDR2 reads SVGIG (reference sequence). As to this clonotype: What it binds is not known. Mismatch with germline at one junction end may stem from a read error.

Alongside a J-beta primer mix, a sample-barcoded 5' primer served in a second PCR lasting about 7 to 12 cycles. In TCRdb, the 5' RACE reads were re-called with MiXCR into one record per CDR3 protein. The sample consists of 700,000 to 950,000 distinct CDR3 sequences, roughly 60% of them appearing once. The sequence was obtained from a man aged 25-40 years in good health. The V and J genes are TRBV30 and TRBJ2-7; D perhaps matches TRBD2 (5 bases). The sequencing sample was made of blood. CDR3 loop: CAGSVAYEQYF. The DNA of the CDR3 is TGTGCCGGGAGTGTAGCCTACGAGCAGTACTTC.